This TCR beta chain was identified in a study of T cells in Graves' hyperthyroidism and ophthalmopathy. Overall study: Blood from the periphery was taken at initial diagnosis, before any treatment.

RNA transcripts gave rise to amplified TCR beta CDR3 regions. The study used the HTBI primer set for a first-round RT-PCR of the TCR CDR3. TCRdb ran MiXCR on the multiplex PCR reads and lists one entry per CDR3 protein. The data hold 500,000 to 650,000 distinct CDR3 sequences, with 15% to 20% observed a single time. Exclusion of a patient resulted from uncontrolled infection, other autoimmune disease, pregnancy or lactation. CDR3 length: 16 amino acids. Germline V gene lookup returns CDR1 LGHNA and CDR2 YSLEER. Between the trimmed V and J ends, which lost 1 base and 4 bases, there was a span of 14 bases. Of note for this clonotype: The antigen is not known.

Findings and caveats of the study: In validation, the model predicted ophthalmopathy. These predictions came a median about 6.5 months before onset.

The chain combines TRBV4-3 with TRBJ2-4; D is unresolved. This sequence was found in a man aged 35-49 years with Graves' ophthalmopathy. The sample taken for sequencing was blood. The CDR3 bases are TGCGCCAGCAGCCAAGTCTCGGGTTCTGGTAAAAACATTCAGTACTTC. This sequence encodes CASSQVSGSGKNIQYF.